The following is a TCR beta chain sequence with its context. Its cognate antigen is unknown. These data belong to a study of long-term antiretroviral therapy in people with HIV. Study observations and caveats: Drawn between about 2004 and 2017, the blood was possibly obtained under older ART regimens. No data were available on ART adherence, viral resistance or therapy changes.

Investigators performed immunoSEQ version v3.0 at survey level. Sequenced by immunoSEQ multiplex PCR; TCRdb stores in-frame clones only, minus some. The sample consists of fewer than 35,000 clones, 70% to 90% of them appearing once. The CDR3 length is 13 residues. Germline V gives CDR1 SGHDT, CDR2 YYEEEE. Trimming removed 0 bases from V and 4 bases from J, with 4 bases in between. The V call is TRBV5-6, the J call TRBJ2-2; D is unresolved. This TCR was sampled from a man between 18 and 29 years old with HIV. The sample was unsorted PBMCs, taken 3.3 years after starting antiretroviral therapy. In DNA, the CDR3 is TGTGCCAGCAGCTTGGGGAGCACCGGGGAGCTGTTTTTT. It codes for CASSLGSTGELFF.